This T cell receptor (beta chain) was retrieved from a study of tumor-infiltrating lymphocytes in primary liver carcinoma. Study overall: Through surgical resection, the patients' primary liver carcinoma was treated. Spanning 4.2 to 10 cm, the tumors were T1-T3 N0M0. Patients comprised men and women whose ages fell between 30 and 69 years.

Unsorted whole blood supplied the RNA, and germline DNA was extracted too. Making TCR beta cDNA involved around 500 ng total RNA and a constant-region primer. Nested multiplex PCR, run for three rounds with slightly modified ARM-PCR, yielded TCR beta libraries. Each CDR3 protein is one row after TCRdb ran MiXCR on the multiplex PCR reads. The top ten clones hold roughly 6% of a sample with approximately 340,000 distinct CDR3 sequences, less than 65% of them seen once. Study-level results: Bulk unsorted samples prevented comparison of CD4+ and CD8+ repertoires.

Concerning this clonotype: The antigen is undetermined.

The TCR was taken from a man in his forties with primary liver carcinoma and hepatitis B virus infection. Sequenced material: peripheral blood.

The CDR3 DNA sequence: TGCGCCAGCAACCAGAAACAGGGGGCTTATGTGAACACTGAAGCTTTCTTT. It translates to CASNQKQGAYVNTEAFF. The chain uses TRBV4-1 and TRBJ1-1, with TRBD1 matching 9 bases. Germline loops: CDR1 MGHRA, CDR2 YSYEKL. The CDR3 covers 17 residues. The V gene end was trimmed by 7 bases and the J gene end by 0 bases; junction bases not matched to a gene: 12.